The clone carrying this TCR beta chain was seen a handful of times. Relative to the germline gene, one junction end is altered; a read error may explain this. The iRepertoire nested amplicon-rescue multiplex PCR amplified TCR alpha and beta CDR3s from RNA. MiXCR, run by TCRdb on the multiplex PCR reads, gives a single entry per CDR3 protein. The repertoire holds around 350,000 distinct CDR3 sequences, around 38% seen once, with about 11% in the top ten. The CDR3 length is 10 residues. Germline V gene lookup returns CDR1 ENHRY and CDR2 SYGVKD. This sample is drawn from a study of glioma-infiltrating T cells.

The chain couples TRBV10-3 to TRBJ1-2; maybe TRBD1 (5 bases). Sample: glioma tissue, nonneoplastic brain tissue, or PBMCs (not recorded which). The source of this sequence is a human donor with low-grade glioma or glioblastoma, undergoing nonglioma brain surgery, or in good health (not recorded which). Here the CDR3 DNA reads TGTGCCATCAGTGAGGGGGGGAACCACTTC. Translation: CAISEGGNHF.